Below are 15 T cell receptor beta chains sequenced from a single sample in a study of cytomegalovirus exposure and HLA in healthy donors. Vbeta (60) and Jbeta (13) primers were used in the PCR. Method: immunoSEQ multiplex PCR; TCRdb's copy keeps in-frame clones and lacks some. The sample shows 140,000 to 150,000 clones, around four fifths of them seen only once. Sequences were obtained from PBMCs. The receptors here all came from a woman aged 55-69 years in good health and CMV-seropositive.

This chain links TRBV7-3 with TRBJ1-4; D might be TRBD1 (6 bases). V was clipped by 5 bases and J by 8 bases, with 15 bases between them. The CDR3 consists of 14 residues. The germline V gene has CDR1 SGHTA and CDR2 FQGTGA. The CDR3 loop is CASSPGHRGEKLFF. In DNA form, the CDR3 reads TGTGCCAGCAGCCCGGGACACCGGGGCGAAAAACTGTTTTTT.

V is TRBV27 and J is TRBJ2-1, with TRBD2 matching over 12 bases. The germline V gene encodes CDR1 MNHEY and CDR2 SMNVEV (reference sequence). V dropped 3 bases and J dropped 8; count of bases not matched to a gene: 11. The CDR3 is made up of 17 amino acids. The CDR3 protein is CASSFTGASGREDEQFF. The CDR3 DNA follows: TGTGCCAGCAGTTTCACAGGGGCTAGCGGGAGGGAAGATGAGCAGTTCTTC.

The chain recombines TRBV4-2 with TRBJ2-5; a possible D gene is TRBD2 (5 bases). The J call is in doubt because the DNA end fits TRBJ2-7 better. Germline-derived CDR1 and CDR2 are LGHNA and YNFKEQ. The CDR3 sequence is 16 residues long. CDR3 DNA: TGTGCCAGCAGCCAACTCCAAGCCCCAGCGGCACACGAGCAGTACTTC. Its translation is CASSQLQAPAAHEQYF.

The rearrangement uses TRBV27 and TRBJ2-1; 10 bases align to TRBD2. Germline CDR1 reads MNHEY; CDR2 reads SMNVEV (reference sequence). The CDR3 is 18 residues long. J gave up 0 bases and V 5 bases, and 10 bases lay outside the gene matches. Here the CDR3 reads CASSPLLAGGLSYNEQFF. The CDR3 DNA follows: TGTGCCAGCAGTCCCTTGTTAGCGGGAGGCCTCTCCTACAATGAGCAGTTCTTC.

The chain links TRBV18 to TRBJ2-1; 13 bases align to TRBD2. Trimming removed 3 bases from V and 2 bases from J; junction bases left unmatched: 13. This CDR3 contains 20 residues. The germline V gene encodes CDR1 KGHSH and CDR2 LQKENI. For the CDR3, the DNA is TGTGCCAGCTCACCCTACAAGCCTACGGGACTAGCGGGGCCCTACAATGAGCAGTTCTTC. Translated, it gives CASSPYKPTGLAGPYNEQFF.

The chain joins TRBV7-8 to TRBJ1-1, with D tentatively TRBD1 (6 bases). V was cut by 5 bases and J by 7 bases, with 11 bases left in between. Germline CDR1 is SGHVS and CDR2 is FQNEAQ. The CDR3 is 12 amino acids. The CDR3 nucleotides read TGTGCCAGCAGCGCACAGGGCGGTGAAGCTTTCTTT. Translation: CASSAQGGEAFF.

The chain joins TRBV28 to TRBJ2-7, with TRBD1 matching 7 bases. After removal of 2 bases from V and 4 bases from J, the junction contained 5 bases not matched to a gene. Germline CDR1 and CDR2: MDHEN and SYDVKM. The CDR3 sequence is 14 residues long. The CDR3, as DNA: TGTGCCAGCAGTTTACCGGACAGGCGTTACGAGCAGTACTTC. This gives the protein CASSLPDRRYEQYF.

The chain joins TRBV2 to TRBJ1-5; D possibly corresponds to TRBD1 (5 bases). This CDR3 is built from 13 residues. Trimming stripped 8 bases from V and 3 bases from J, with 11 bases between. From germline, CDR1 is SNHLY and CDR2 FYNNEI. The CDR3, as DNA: TGTGCCAGCTCCCAGACAGTCAATCAGCCCCAGCATTTT. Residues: CASSQTVNQPQHF.

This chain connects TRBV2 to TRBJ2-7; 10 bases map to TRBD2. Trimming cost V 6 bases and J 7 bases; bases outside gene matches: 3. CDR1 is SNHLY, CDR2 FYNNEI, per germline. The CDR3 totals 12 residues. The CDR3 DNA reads TGTGCCAGCAGACTAGCGGGACAAGAGCAGTACTTC. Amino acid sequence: CASRLAGQEQYF. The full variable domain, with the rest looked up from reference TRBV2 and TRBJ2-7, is EPEVTQTPSHQVTQMGQEVILRCVPISNHLYFYWYRQILGQKVEFLVSFYNNEISEKSEIFDDQFSVERPDGSNFTLKIRSTKLEDSAMYFCASRLAGQEQYFGPGTRLTVT.

CDR3 bases: TGCGCCAGCCGTCTAGGCGAGCAGTACTTC. Translated: CASRLGEQYF. The chain uses TRBV5-1 and TRBJ2-7; D gene ambiguous. The CDR3 contains 10 residues. Germline V gene lookup returns CDR1 SGHRS and CDR2 YFSETQ. V lost 7 bases and J lost 6, with 8 bases in between.

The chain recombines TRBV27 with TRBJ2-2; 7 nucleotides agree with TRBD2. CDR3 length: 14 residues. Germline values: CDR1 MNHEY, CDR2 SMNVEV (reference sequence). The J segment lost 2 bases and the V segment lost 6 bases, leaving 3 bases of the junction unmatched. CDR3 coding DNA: TGTGCCAGCAGCCGAGCGGGAAACACCGGGGAGCTGTTTTTT. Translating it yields CASSRAGNTGELFF.

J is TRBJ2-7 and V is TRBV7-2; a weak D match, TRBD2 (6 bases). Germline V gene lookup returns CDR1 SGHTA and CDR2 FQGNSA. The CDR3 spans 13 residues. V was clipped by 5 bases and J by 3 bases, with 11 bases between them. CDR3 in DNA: TGTGCCAGCAGCCCGCCCGGGAGCTACGAGCAGTACTTC. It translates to CASSPPGSYEQYF.

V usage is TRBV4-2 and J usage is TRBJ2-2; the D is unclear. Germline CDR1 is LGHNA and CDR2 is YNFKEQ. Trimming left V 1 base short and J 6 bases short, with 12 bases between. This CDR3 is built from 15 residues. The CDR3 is CASSQVSSLAGELFF. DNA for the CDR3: TGTGCCAGCAGCCAAGTGTCTTCCCTCGCCGGGGAGCTGTTTTTT.

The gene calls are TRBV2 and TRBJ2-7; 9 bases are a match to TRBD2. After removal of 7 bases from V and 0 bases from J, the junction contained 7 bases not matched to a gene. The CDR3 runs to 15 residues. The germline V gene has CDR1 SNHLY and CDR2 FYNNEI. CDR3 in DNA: TGTGCCAGCAAGATGGGTAGCGGGAGCTCCTACGAGCAGTACTTC. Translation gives CASKMGSGSSYEQYF.

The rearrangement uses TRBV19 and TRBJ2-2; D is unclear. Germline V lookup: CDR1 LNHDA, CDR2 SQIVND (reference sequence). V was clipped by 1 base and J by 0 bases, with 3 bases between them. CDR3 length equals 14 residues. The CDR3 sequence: CASSIASNTGELFF. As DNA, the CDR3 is TGTGCCAGTAGTATAGCGTCGAACACCGGGGAGCTGTTTTTT.